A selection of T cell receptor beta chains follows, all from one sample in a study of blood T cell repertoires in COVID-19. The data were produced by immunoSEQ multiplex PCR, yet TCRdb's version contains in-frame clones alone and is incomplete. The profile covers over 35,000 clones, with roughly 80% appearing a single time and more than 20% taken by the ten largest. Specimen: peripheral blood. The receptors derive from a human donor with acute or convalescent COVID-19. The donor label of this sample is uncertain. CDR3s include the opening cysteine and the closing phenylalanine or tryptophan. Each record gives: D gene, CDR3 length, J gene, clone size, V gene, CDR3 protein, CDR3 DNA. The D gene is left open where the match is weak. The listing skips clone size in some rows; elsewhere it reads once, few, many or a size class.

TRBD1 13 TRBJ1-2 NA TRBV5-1 CASSQKQGHGYTF TGCGCCAGCAGCCAGAAACAGGGGCATGGCTACACCTTC
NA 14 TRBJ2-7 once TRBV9 CASSARDTGYEQYF TGTGCCAGCAGCGCCCGGGACACCGGCTACGAGCAGTACTTC
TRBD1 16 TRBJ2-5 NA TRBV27 CASSTRDRGLEETQYF TGTGCCAGCAGTACCCGGGACAGGGGGCTTGAAGAGACCCAGTACTTC
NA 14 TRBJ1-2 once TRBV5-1 CASSLTPGESGYTF TGCGCCAGCAGCCTTACCCCGGGTGAAAGCGGCTACACCTTC
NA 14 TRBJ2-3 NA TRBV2 CASRQFRGTDTQYF TGTGCCAGCCGACAGTTCCGCGGCACAGATACGCAGTATTTT
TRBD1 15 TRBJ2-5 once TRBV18 CASSPDRGYQETQYF TGTGCCAGCTCACCGGACAGGGGATACCAAGAGACCCAGTACTTC
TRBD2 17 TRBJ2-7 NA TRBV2 CASDSPHESGRGYEQYF TGTGCCAGCGACTCACCCCACGAGAGCGGGAGAGGGTACGAGCAGTACTTC
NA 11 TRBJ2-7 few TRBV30 CAWSNRDGEYF TGTGCCTGGAGCAACAGGGACGGGGAGTACTTC
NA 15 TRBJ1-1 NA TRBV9 CASSVGEGFGTEAFF TGTGCCAGCAGCGTAGGGGAGGGCTTCGGCACTGAAGCTTTCTTT
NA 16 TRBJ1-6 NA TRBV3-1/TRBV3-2 CASSQDPGRINSPLHF TGTGCCAGCAGCCAAGATCCAGGGCGGATTAATTCACCCCTCCACTTT
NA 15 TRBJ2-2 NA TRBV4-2 CASSQDLLASGELFF TGTGCCAGCAGCCAAGATCTCTTAGCGTCCGGGGAGCTGTTTTTT
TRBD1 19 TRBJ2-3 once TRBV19 CASSTRDRGPKLTTDTQYF TGTGCCAGTAGTACAAGGGACAGGGGGCCCAAACTCACCACAGATACGCAGTATTTT
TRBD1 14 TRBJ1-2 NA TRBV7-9 CASSFGQVGYGYTF TGTGCCAGCAGCTTCGGACAGGTCGGCTATGGCTACACCTTC
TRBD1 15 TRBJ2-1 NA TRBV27 CASSLDRGSYNEQFF TGTGCCAGCAGTTTAGACAGGGGGTCCTACAATGAGCAGTTCTTC
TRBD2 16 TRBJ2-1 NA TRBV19 CASSIVPGLASSEQFF TGTGCCAGTAGTATAGTCCCGGGACTAGCGTCTTCTGAGCAGTTCTTC
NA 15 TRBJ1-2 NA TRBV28 CASSLSGGTNYGYTF TGTGCCAGCAGTTTATCGGGAGGGACTAACTATGGCTACACCTTC
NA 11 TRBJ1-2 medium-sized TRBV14 CASSRGWSYTF TGTGCCAGCAGCAGGGGATGGTCTTACACCTTC
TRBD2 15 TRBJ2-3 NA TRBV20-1 CSASLLAGVGDTQYF TGCAGTGCTAGTTTACTAGCGGGAGTTGGAGATACGCAGTATTTT
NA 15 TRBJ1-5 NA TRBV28 CASRARGRGNQPQHF TGTGCCAGCAGAGCCAGGGGTCGTGGCAATCAGCCCCAGCATTTT
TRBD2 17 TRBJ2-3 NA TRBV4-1 CASSQDPSGAQTDTQYF TGCGCCAGCAGCCAAGACCCTAGCGGGGCTCAGACAGATACGCAGTATTTT
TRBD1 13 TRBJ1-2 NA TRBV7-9 CASSPGQNYGYTF TGTGCCAGCAGCCCGGGACAGAACTATGGCTACACCTTC
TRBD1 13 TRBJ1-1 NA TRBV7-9 CASSLDGTGEAFF TGTGCCAGCAGCTTAGACGGGACAGGTGAAGCTTTCTTT
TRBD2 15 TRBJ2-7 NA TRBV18 CASSPPGRVAYEQYF TGTGCCAGCTCACCACCGGGGAGGGTAGCCTACGAGCAGTACTTC
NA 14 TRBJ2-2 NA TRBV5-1 CASSLDGYPGELFF TGCGCCAGCAGCTTGGACGGGTACCCCGGGGAGCTGTTTTTT
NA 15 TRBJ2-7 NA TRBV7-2 CASSPGQPGGWEQYF TGTGCCAGCAGCCCGGGACAGCCGGGGGGGTGGGAGCAGTACTTC
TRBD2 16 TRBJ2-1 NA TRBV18 CASSPPSGGAYNEQFF TGTGCCAGCTCACCACCCAGCGGGGGAGCCTACAATGAGCAGTTCTTC
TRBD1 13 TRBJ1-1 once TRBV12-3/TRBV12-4 CASSRGLNTEAFF TGTGCCAGCAGCAGGGGGCTGAACACTGAAGCTTTCTTT
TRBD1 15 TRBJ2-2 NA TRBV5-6 CASSRTGQTAGELFF TGTGCCAGCAGCCGCACGGGACAGACGGCCGGGGAGCTGTTTTTT
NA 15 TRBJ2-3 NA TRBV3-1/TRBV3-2 CASSQVYSSTDTQYF TGTGCCAGCAGCCAAGTGTACAGTAGCACAGATACGCAGTATTTT
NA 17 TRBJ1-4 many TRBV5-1 CASSGGQGFASNEKLFF TGCGCCAGCAGCGGGGGACAAGGGTTCGCCTCTAATGAAAAACTGTTTTTT
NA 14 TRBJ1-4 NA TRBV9 CASSAREVQEKLFF TGTGCCAGCAGCGCCAGGGAGGTGCAGGAAAAACTGTTTTTT
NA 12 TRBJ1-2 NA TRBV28 CASSLMGHTHSF TGTGCCAGCAGTTTAATGGGACACACACATTCCTTC
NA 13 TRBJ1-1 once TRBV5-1 CASRGGANTEAFF TGCGCCAGCAGGGGGGGGGCGAACACTGAAGCTTTCTTT
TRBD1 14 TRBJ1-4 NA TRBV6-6 CAGKGPGGNEKLFF TGTGCCGGAAAGGGGCCAGGGGGTAATGAAAAACTGTTTTTT
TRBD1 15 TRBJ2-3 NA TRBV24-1 CATSDSGQGPDTQYF TGTGCCACCAGTGATTCCGGACAGGGACCAGATACGCAGTATTTT
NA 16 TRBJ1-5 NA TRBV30 CAWNPTQGREDQPQHF TGTGCCTGGAACCCAACGCAGGGCCGCGAAGATCAGCCCCAGCATTTT
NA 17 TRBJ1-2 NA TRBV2 CASSPQTFDSWSYGYTF TGTGCCAGCAGCCCCCAAACTTTTGACAGTTGGAGCTATGGCTACACCTTC
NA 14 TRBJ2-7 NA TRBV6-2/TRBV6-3 CASSWLGQTYEQYF TGTGCCAGCAGTTGGTTAGGACAGACCTACGAGCAGTACTTC
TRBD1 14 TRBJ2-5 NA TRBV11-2 CASSETGAQETQYF TGTGCCAGCAGCGAAACAGGGGCACAAGAGACCCAGTACTTC
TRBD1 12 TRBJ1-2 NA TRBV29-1 CSVMDRKGPYTF TGCAGCGTCATGGACAGGAAAGGACCCTACACCTTC
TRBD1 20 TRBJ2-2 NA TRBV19 CASSIDGLRTGLSNTGELFF TGTGCCAGTAGTATAGACGGCCTCAGGACAGGGCTCTCGAACACCGGGGAGCTGTTTTTT
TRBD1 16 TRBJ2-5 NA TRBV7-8 CASTLRIGGRKETQYF TGTGCCAGCACACTTCGGATAGGGGGCCGGAAAGAGACCCAGTACTTC
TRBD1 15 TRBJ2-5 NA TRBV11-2 CASSSYRGSTETQYF TGTGCCAGCAGCTCGTACAGGGGTTCGACGGAGACCCAGTACTTC